The 2 T cell receptor beta chains reported below all come from one sample, sequenced in a study of regulatory T cells in long-lasting Graves disease. Both iRepertoire HTBI primers and Arm-PCR of CDR3 regions were used to build the TCR beta libraries. TCRdb processed the multiplex PCR reads anew with MiXCR; each CDR3 protein has one entry. The sample carries about 520,000 distinct CDR3 sequences, approximately 12% recorded once. Specified time point: newly diagnosed GD, antithyroid drugs for less than 3 months. Extracted PBMC RNA gave rise to the TCR library. The sample was also reused in another study, on T cells in Graves' hyperthyroidism and ophthalmopathy.

The material was peripheral blood mononuclear cells (PBMCs), obtained at new diagnosis, from a patient treated with antithyroid drugs. All receptors derive from a woman younger than 45 with Graves disease.

This clonotype was seen many times. Here the CDR3 reads CASRDNYNEQFF. CDR3 sequence (DNA): TGTGCCAGCAGAGACAACTACAATGAGCAGTTCTTC. This sequence joins TRBV6-1 and TRBJ2-1; D call uncertain. V was clipped by 6 bases and J by 3 bases, with 6 bases between them. Per the germline V gene, CDR1 is MNHNS and CDR2 is SASEGT. This CDR3 has 12 residues.

This clonotype was detected many times. The chain has TRBV2 and TRBJ1-1, with D maybe TRBD1 (6 bases). Trimming took off 10 bases at V and 0 bases at J, with 12 bases between the two ends. This CDR3 region has 13 residues. The germline gives CDR1 SNHLY, CDR2 FYNNEI. This CDR3 is CANQGQLNTEAFF. The CDR3, as DNA: TGTGCCAACCAGGGGCAACTGAACACTGAAGCTTTCTTT.